This TCR beta chain was profiled in a study of blood T cell repertoires in COVID-19. Study-level background: Specimens from acute and convalescent COVID-19 originated in the United States, Italy and Spain. PBMCs, B-cell-depleted T cells, or T cells were the source of the cDNA or gDNA that made up the material.

Under the authors' procedure: Reference gene primer amplification yielded estimated nucleated cell counts. Produced via immunoSEQ multiplex PCR; TCRdb's table is partial and in-frame only. Clone size and V and J calls were adopted from that table, with D and trimming inferred from the DNA. This table holds about 87,000 clones, 70% to 85% found once. This CDR3 comprises 15 residues. The V gene's germline CDR1 is MNHEY and CDR2 SVGAGI. Losses at the gene ends were 5 bases for V and 3 bases for J; bases not matched to a gene: 6. The sequenced material came from peripheral blood. The rearrangement joins TRBV6-5 to TRBJ2-3, with 9 bases lining up with TRBD1. This clonotype was sampled from a woman aged 45-60 years with acute or convalescent COVID-19. The CDR3 bases are TGTGCCAGCAGTCCTGACAGGGGGTTTACAGATACGCAGTATTTT. It codes for CASSPDRGFTDTQYF.